Sequencing of this T cell receptor (beta chain) was carried out in a study of blood T cells in healthy people across ages. General study results and limits: Long-lived donors had more naive CD4+ cells and higher diversity than aged donors.

This clonotype was detected ten times or more. Its antigen is not identified. Alongside a J-beta primer mix, a sample-barcoded 5' primer served in a second PCR lasting roughly 7 to 11 cycles. TCRdb re-analysed the 5' RACE reads in MiXCR, keeping a single row per CDR3 protein. The repertoire holds some 730,000 distinct CDR3 sequences, with about a fifth as singletons. The TCR sequence derives from an older man in good health. Sequenced input: blood.

The CDR3 DNA reads TGCAGTGCTAGAGACCGACTAGCGGGAGTCTATGAGCAGTTCTTC. Protein: CSARDRLAGVYEQFF. The V call is TRBV20-1, the J call TRBJ2-1, with TRBD2 matching over 12 bases. Trimming cost V 0 bases and J 8 bases; bases outside gene matches: 5. This CDR3 spans 15 amino acids. Germline V gene sequence: CDR1 DFQATT, CDR2 SNEGSKA (reference sequence).